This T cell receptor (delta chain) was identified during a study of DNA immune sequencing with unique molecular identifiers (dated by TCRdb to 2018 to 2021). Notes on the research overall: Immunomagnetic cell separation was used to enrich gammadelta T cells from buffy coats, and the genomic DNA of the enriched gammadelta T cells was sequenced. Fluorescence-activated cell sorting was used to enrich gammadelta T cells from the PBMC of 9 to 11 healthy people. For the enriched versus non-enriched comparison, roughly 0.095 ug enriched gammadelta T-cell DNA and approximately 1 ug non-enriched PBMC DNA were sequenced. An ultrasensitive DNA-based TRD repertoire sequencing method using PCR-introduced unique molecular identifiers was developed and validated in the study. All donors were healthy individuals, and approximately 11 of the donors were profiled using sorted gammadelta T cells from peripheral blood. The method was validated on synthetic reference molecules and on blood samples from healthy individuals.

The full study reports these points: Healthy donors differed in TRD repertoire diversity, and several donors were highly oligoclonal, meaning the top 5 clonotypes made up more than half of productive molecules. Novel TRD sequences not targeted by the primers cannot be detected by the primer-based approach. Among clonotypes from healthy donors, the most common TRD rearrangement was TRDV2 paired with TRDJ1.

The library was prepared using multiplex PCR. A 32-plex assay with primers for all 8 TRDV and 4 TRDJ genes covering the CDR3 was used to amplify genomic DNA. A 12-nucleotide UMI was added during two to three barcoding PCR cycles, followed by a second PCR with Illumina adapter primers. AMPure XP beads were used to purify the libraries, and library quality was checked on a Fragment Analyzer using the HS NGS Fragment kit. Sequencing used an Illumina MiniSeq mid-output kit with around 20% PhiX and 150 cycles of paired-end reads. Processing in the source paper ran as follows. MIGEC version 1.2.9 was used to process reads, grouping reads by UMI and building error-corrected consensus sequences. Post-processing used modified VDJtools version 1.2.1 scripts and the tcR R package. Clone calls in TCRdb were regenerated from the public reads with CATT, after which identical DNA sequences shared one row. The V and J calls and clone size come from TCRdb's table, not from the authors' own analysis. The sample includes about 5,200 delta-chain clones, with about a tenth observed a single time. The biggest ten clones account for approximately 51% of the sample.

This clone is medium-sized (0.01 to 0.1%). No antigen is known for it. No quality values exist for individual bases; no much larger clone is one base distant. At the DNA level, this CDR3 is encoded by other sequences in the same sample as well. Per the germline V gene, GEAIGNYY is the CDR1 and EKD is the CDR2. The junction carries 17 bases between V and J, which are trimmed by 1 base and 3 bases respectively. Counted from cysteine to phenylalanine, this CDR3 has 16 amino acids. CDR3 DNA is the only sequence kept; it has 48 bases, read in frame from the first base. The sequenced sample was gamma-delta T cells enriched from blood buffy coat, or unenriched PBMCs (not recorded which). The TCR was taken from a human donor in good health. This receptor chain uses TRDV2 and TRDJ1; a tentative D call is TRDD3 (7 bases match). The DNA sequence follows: TGTGCCTGTGACACACTACTGGGGACCTTCCCCGATAAACTCATCTTT. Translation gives CACDTLLGTFPDKLIF.